One and the same sample provided the 32 T cell receptor beta chains below, sequenced in a study of T cell changes during pregnancy in multiple sclerosis. Profiled with immunoSEQ multiplex PCR; TCRdb holds only in-frame clones, not every one. Here the sample spans about 64,000 clones, around 91% being singletons. This material consisted of peripheral blood, taken in the third trimester of pregnancy. The receptors were gathered from a female donor in good health, enrolled as a control in a pregnancy study.

This chain connects TRBV6-5 to TRBJ1-2; 7 bases match TRBD1. This CDR3 is built from 13 residues. J was trimmed by 6 bases and V by 6 bases; bases with no gene match: 7. CDR1 is MNHEY, CDR2 SVGAGI, per germline. CDR3 in DNA: TGTGCCAGCAGAGCCGGGACAGTCAATGGCTACACCTTC. Translation: CASRAGTVNGYTF.

The chain's CDR3 is CASKQGALLEQYF. CDR3 nucleotide sequence: TGTGCCAGCAAACAGGGGGCGCTTCTCGAGCAGTACTTC. The rearrangement joins TRBV25-1 to TRBJ2-7; 9 bases match TRBD1. In germline, CDR1 is MGHDK, CDR2 SYGVNS. This CDR3 is 13 amino acids long. V lost 7 bases to trimming and J lost 6 bases; unmatched junction nucleotides: 7.

CDR3 in amino acids: CASTRGTDTQYF. CDR3 in DNA: TGTGCCAGCACTAGAGGCACAGATACGCAGTATTTT. J is TRBJ2-3 and V is TRBV6-1, with D unclear. Trimming cost V 7 bases and J 1 base, with 6 bases left between them. There are 12 residues in the CDR3. Germline values: CDR1 MNHNS, CDR2 SASEGT.

The chain employs TRBV7-2 and TRBJ1-5; 9 bases are a match to TRBD1. From germline, CDR1 is SGHTA and CDR2 FQGNSA. The V gene end was trimmed by 4 bases and the J gene end by 3 bases; junction bases not matched to a gene: 13. The CDR3 runs to 18 residues. The CDR3 loop reads CASSSTSGTGSLNQPQHF. CDR3 nucleotide sequence: TGTGCCAGCAGCTCAACCTCCGGGACAGGGTCCCTCAATCAGCCCCAGCATTTT.

The CDR3 reads CASSLWGGQSNQPQHF. Here the CDR3 DNA reads TGTGCCAGCAGTTTATGGGGAGGGCAAAGCAATCAGCCCCAGCATTTT. The rearrangement uses TRBV27 and TRBJ1-5; D is undetermined. CDR1 MNHEY and CDR2 SMNVEV come from the germline V gene (reference sequence). The CDR3 is 16 residues long. V lost 1 base to trimming and J lost 1 base, with 11 bases between them.

V gene TRBV5-5 combines with J gene TRBJ2-2, with 16 bases matching TRBD2. The CDR3 length is 18 residues. V was clipped by 4 bases and J by 2 bases; unmatched bases: 5. CDR1 is SGHKS and CDR2 is YYEKEE in the germline V gene (reference sequence). CDR3 bases: TGTGCCAGCAGCCAGGGACTAGCGGGAGGGCCTAACACCGGGGAGCTGTTTTTT. Its translation is CASSQGLAGGPNTGELFF.

The genes are TRBV6-6 and TRBJ1-1; D gene uncertain. V shed 1 base and J shed 3 bases, with 9 bases lying between them. The CDR3 loop spans 14 amino acids. Germline V gene data show CDR1 as MNHNY and CDR2 as SVGAGI (reference sequence). This CDR3 reads CASSYFGRDTEAFF. CDR3 nucleotides: TGTGCCAGCAGTTACTTTGGGCGGGACACTGAAGCTTTCTTT.

The V call is TRBV11-2, the J call TRBJ2-5; 8 bases line up with TRBD2. The germline V gene encodes CDR1 SGHAT and CDR2 FQNNGV. The CDR3 is 14 amino acids. After removal of 3 bases from V and 2 bases from J, the junction contained 2 bases not matched to a gene. CDR3 DNA sequence: TGTGCCAGCAGCTTCGCGGGGGGACAAGAGACCCAGTACTTC. It encodes CASSFAGGQETQYF.

CDR3 bases: TGTGCCAGCAGTGAATCCGCAGGGGGAAAACTGTTTTTT. It translates to CASSESAGGKLFF. The chain employs TRBV25-1 and TRBJ1-4; 7 nucleotides line up with TRBD1. Germline lookup yields CDR1 MGHDK and CDR2 SYGVNS. This CDR3 region has 13 residues. V was pared by 1 base and J by 10 bases, with 3 bases of the junction left unmatched.

On this clone: One junction end disagrees with the germline gene, perhaps due to a read error. J is TRBJ2-5 and V is TRBV7-7, with 10 bases lining up with TRBD2. Germline CDR1 and CDR2: SSHAT and FNYEAQ (reference sequence). This CDR3 has 16 residues. CDR3 in amino acids: CASSLARSGGAVAQYF. The CDR3 DNA follows: TGTGCTAGCAGCTTAGCCCGGAGCGGGGGGGCCGTGGCCCAGTACTTC.

This chain uses TRBV9 with TRBJ1-4, with TRBD1 as a possible D gene (5 bases). The V end lost 3 bases, the J end lost 5 bases, and 11 bases lay between the germline ends. This CDR3 spans 14 amino acids. Germline assignment: CDR1 SGDLS and CDR2 YYNGEE. The DNA for the CDR3 is TGTGCCAGCAGCGCAGGGAGCGGGAATGAAAAACTGTTTTTT. Protein: CASSAGSGNEKLFF.

J is TRBJ2-7 and V is TRBV6-1; 9 bases fit TRBD1. Unmatched junction bases numbered 8, after V lost 4 bases and J lost 4 bases. Germline V gene data show CDR1 as MNHNS and CDR2 as SASEGT. This CDR3 has 15 amino acids. CDR3 in DNA: TGTGCCAGCAGTGTGGGTGACAGGGGGTTTTACGAGCAGTACTTC. The encoded protein is CASSVGDRGFYEQYF.

The CDR3 DNA follows: TGTGCCAGCAGCTCAAGGGACAGGGTGTATGAGCAGTACTTC. Its translation is CASSSRDRVYEQYF. The rearrangement joins TRBV27 to TRBJ2-7; 9 positions agree with TRBD1. Trimming took 6 bases from V and 7 from J; bases not matched to a gene: 10. This CDR3 is 14 amino acids long. From germline, CDR1 is MNHEY and CDR2 SMNVEV (reference sequence).

The chain uses TRBV5-1 and TRBJ1-1; 10 positions agree with TRBD1. The V gene end was trimmed by 6 bases and the J gene end by 10 bases; junction bases not matched to a gene: 15. There are 15 residues in the CDR3. The germline CDR1 and CDR2 sequences are SGHRS and YFSETQ. The CDR3 DNA is TGCGCCAGCACCGAAGGGACAGGGGCCTCCCTGGGAGCTTTCTTT. Translation: CASTEGTGASLGAFF.

The chain uses TRBV4-3 and TRBJ2-3; the D is unclear. V lost 0 bases, J lost 0 bases, and 4 bases lay in between. The germline gives CDR1 LGHNA, CDR2 YSLEER. The CDR3 is made up of 14 amino acids. CDR3 sequence reads: CASSQEASTDTQYF. CDR3 nucleotide sequence: TGCGCCAGCAGCCAAGAAGCCAGCACAGATACGCAGTATTTT.

This chain uses TRBV6-6 with TRBJ2-6; the match to TRBD1 covers 10 bases. Per the germline V gene, CDR1 is MNHNY and CDR2 is SVGAGI (reference sequence). V was clipped by 6 bases and J by 4 bases; unmatched bases: 3. This CDR3 has 15 residues. CDR3 in DNA: TGTGCCAGCAGAGACAGGGGGCGCGGGGCCAACGTCCTGACTTTC. Protein product: CASRDRGRGANVLTF.

The genes are TRBV5-1 and TRBJ1-1; 7 nucleotides align to TRBD1. The trim removed 4 bases at V and 10 bases at J, leaving 10 bases unmatched. The CDR3 is made up of 13 amino acids. Germline V gene data show CDR1 as SGHRS and CDR2 as YFSETQ. The CDR3: CASSPKGGLGAFF. DNA of the CDR3: TGCGCCAGCAGCCCCAAAGGGGGCTTGGGAGCTTTCTTT. Full variable domain (outside the CDR3, taken from reference TRBV5-1 and TRBJ1-1): KAGVTQTPRYLIKTRGQQVTLSCSPISGHRSVSWYQQTPGQGLQFLFEYFSETQRNKGNFPGRFSGRQFSNSRSEMNVSTLELGDSALYLCASSPKGGLGAFFGQGTRLTVV.

The chain is built from TRBV5-1 and TRBJ2-3, with D possibly being TRBD2 (6 bases). The CDR3 has 17 residues. Trimming took off 0 bases at V and 3 bases at J, with 17 bases between the two ends. CDR1 is SGHRS, CDR2 YFSETQ, per germline. CDR3 residues: CASSLVGVAAKTDTQYF. The DNA of the CDR3 is TGCGCCAGCAGCTTGGTCGGGGTAGCGGCCAAAACAGATACGCAGTATTTT.

The chain is built from TRBV21-1 and TRBJ1-1; the D segment call TRBD1 is taken from the table without a DNA check. TRBV21-1 is recorded as a pseudogene. This CDR3 has 14 residues. The DNA for the CDR3 is TGTGCCAGCAGCAGTGGAACAGAGAACACTGAAGCTTTCTTT. This gives the protein CASSSGTENTEAFF.

J is TRBJ2-1 and V is TRBV5-1; D is perhaps TRBD2 (6 bases). This CDR3 spans 15 amino acids. Germline CDR1 SGHRS, CDR2 YFSETQ. With 6 bases removed from V and 6 bases from J, the gap between germline ends came to 19 bases. The CDR3 DNA is TGCGCCAGCACCATGACCGGGCCCGGGGGCAATGAGCAGTTCTTC. The encoded protein is CASTMTGPGGNEQFF.

The rearrangement uses TRBV2 and TRBJ2-1; 10 bases align to TRBD2. The germline V gene has CDR1 SNHLY and CDR2 FYNNEI. Trimming at V came to 7 bases and at J to 8 bases, leaving 8 bases not matched to a gene. The CDR3 spans 14 residues. CDR3 nucleotides: TGTGCCAGCACCAGGCTAGCGGGAGCCCATGAGCAGTTCTTC. Amino acid sequence: CASTRLAGAHEQFF.

The chain employs TRBV27 and TRBJ2-7, with D perhaps matching TRBD2 (7 bases). There are 15 residues in the CDR3. V was trimmed by 2 bases and J by 5 bases, leaving 16 bases between them. Germline CDR1 and CDR2: MNHEY and SMNVEV (reference sequence). CDR3 bases: TGTGCCAGCAGTTTACCGGGGGGCGCGGTTGACGAGCAGTACTTC. Translation gives CASSLPGGAVDEQYF.

The chain combines TRBV19 with TRBJ1-1; 7 bases agree with TRBD1. The CDR3 is 13 amino acids. The junction had 4 bases not matched to a gene; V was cut back by 4 bases and J by 5 bases. CDR1 LNHDA and CDR2 SQIVND come from the germline V gene (reference sequence). This CDR3 is CASSTTGDTEAFF. The CDR3 DNA is TGTGCCAGTAGTACCACAGGGGATACTGAAGCTTTCTTT. The full variable domain, rest sourced from reference TRBV19 and TRBJ1-1, is DGGITQSPKYLFRKEGQNVTLSCEQNLNHDAMYWYRQDPGQGLRLIYYSQIVNDFQKGDIAEGYSVSREKKESFPLTVTSAQKNPTAFYLCASSTTGDTEAFFGQGTRLTVV.

The rearrangement uses TRBV12-5 and TRBJ1-1, with 9 bases matching TRBD1. Per germline, CDR1 LGHNT and CDR2 FRNRAP. The J segment lost 5 bases and the V segment lost 11 bases, leaving 3 bases of the junction unmatched. CDR3 length: 11 amino acids. The CDR3 loop is CAHRGPTEAFF. CDR3 DNA sequence: TGTGCTCACAGGGGGCCGACTGAAGCTTTCTTT.

The chain uses TRBV2 and TRBJ1-1, with a tentative D call TRBD1 (5 bases). This CDR3 comprises 14 residues. From germline, CDR1 is SNHLY and CDR2 FYNNEI. Between the trimmed V and J ends, which lost 7 bases and 0 bases, there was a span of 12 bases. Written as DNA, the CDR3 is TGTGCCAGCATCCAGGGCCTAATGAACACTGAAGCTTTCTTT. It is translated as CASIQGLMNTEAFF.

J is TRBJ2-1 and V is TRBV27; the match to TRBD2 covers 10 bases. V lost 4 bases, J lost 2 bases, and 5 bases stayed unmatched. The CDR3 is 16 residues long. Germline values: CDR1 MNHEY, CDR2 SMNVEV (reference sequence). CDR3 in amino acids: CASSSQRGGAYNEQFF. The CDR3 coding sequence is TGTGCCAGCAGTTCCCAGCGGGGGGGGGCCTACAATGAGCAGTTCTTC.

The chain employs TRBV28 and TRBJ1-5; D not certain. The length of the CDR3 is 18 residues. Germline lookup yields CDR1 MDHEN and CDR2 SYDVKM. V was cut by 2 bases and J by 0 bases, with 17 bases left in between. The CDR3: CASSLKARTTNSNQPQHF. In nucleotides, the CDR3 is TGTGCCAGCAGTTTAAAGGCCAGGACGACTAATAGCAATCAGCCCCAGCATTTT.

Note on this clone: One end of the junction is discordant with germline, which a read error may explain. Other DNA sequences in the same sample also yield this CDR3. The chain carries TRBV10-3 and TRBJ1-5, with D tentatively TRBD1 (5 bases). CDR1 ENHRY and CDR2 SYGVKD come from the germline V gene. The CDR3 has 13 amino acids. DNA for the CDR3: TGTGCCATGGGTGGCGGGGGAGATCAGCCCCAACATTTT. Translating it yields CAMGGGGDQPQHF.

This chain links TRBV7-9 with TRBJ2-3; TRBD1 aligns across 8 bases. Trimming took 2 bases from V and 4 from J; bases not matched to a gene: 2. The germline gives CDR1 SEHNR, CDR2 FQNEAQ (reference sequence). The CDR3 is 14 amino acids. CDR3 coding DNA: TGTGCCAGCAGCTTATCACAGGGGGCAGATACGCAGTATTTT. It codes for CASSLSQGADTQYF.

The rearrangement joins TRBV7-9 to TRBJ2-3; 7 bases align to TRBD2. Germline V gene sequence: CDR1 SEHNR, CDR2 FQNEAQ (reference sequence). The CDR3 consists of 15 residues. V shed 3 bases and J 4 bases; nucleotides not matched to a gene: 7. The DNA of the CDR3 is TGTGCCAGCAGCTTCCCAGGACTAGTGGCAGATACGCAGTATTTT. Translation gives CASSFPGLVADTQYF.

The table lists this clone with a count of one. This rearrangement joins TRBV10-2 to TRBJ2-1; TRBD2 agrees at 8 bases. CDR3 length: 15 residues. Per germline, CDR1 WSHSY and CDR2 SAAADI. V trimming: 6 bases; J trimming: 4 bases; junction bases outside the gene matches: 8. CDR3 bases: TGCGCCAGCAGAATATCGGGAGGGGGATACAATGAGCAGTTCTTC. This gives the protein CASRISGGGYNEQFF.

This rearrangement joins TRBV7-8 to TRBJ2-6; perhaps TRBD2 as D (6 bases). The CDR3 is 18 amino acids. Germline CDR1 is SGHVS and CDR2 is FQNEAQ. Trimming stripped 5 bases from V and 0 bases from J, with 17 bases between. DNA of the CDR3: TGTGCCAGCAGCCCAAACGTTGGGGGGATCTCTGGGGCCAACGTCCTGACTTTC. Translation: CASSPNVGGISGANVLTF.